Below, 13 T cell receptor beta chains from the same sample are listed, as sequenced in a study of T cells in Graves' hyperthyroidism and ophthalmopathy. Authors of the study amplified TCR beta CDR3 regions from RNA transcripts. HTBI primers drove first-round RT-PCR of the TCR CDR3. Via MiXCR, TCRdb re-called the multiplex PCR reads, giving one row per CDR3 protein. The profile shows 410,000 or so distinct CDR3 sequences, about 15% of them singletons. What was sequenced was blood. The receptors come from a man aged 18 to 35 with Graves' ophthalmopathy.

This clonotype has at least ten counts. This sequence joins TRBV6-1 and TRBJ1-6, with 8 positions matching TRBD1. This CDR3 contains 16 residues. The V gene end was trimmed by 5 bases and the J gene end by 10 bases; junction bases not matched to a gene: 13. Germline values: CDR1 MNHNS, CDR2 SASEGT. This CDR3 is CASSRITGQGGSPLHF. CDR3 nucleotide sequence: TGTGCCAGCAGTAGAATAACCGGACAGGGCGGCTCACCCCTCCACTTT.

This clonotype has ten or more counts. The V and J genes are TRBV5-1 and TRBJ2-3, with 12 bases fitting TRBD2. This CDR3 contains 15 residues. The ends lost 4 bases at V and 4 bases at J; junction bases unmatched: 4. Germline V gene data show CDR1 as SGHRS and CDR2 as YFSETQ. The CDR3 bases are TGCGCCAGCAGCGCTGCTAGCGGGAGGGCAGATACGCAGTATTTT. Its translation is CASSAASGRADTQYF.

This clonotype was seen many times. This chain connects TRBV11-2 to TRBJ2-7, with 8 nucleotides matching TRBD2. The CDR3 length is 14 residues. The germline V gene has CDR1 SGHAT and CDR2 FQNNGV. With 4 bases clipped from V and 4 bases from J, the junction kept 6 bases outside the gene matches. The CDR3, as DNA: TGTGCCAGCAGCTGGAGCGGGAGAGCTTACGAGCAGTACTTC. Protein sequence: CASSWSGRAYEQYF.

As for this clonotype: This may stem from a read error, because a much larger clone lies one nucleotide away. This sequence joins TRBV7-2 and TRBJ2-1, with D perhaps TRBD2 (6 bases). Trimming left V 1 base short and J 10 bases short, with 11 bases between. CDR1 is SGHTA, CDR2 FQGNSA, per germline. This CDR3 region has 13 residues. CDR3 loop: CTSSLEEGREQFF. The CDR3 DNA reads as TGTACCAGCAGCTTAGAGGAGGGCCGGGAGCAGTTCTTC.

This clonotype was seen only a few times. The gene calls are TRBV7-9 and TRBJ1-4; TRBD1 aligns across 7 bases. Germline V gene lookup returns CDR1 SEHNR and CDR2 FQNEAQ (reference sequence). The length of the CDR3 is 15 residues. Trimming at V came to 5 bases and at J to 8 bases, leaving 11 bases not matched to a gene. Here the CDR3 DNA reads TGTGCCAGCAGCCCCCCGACAGGGTTGGAGGAAAAACTGTTTTTT. Its translation: CASSPPTGLEEKLFF.

This clonotype was observed at least ten times. The chain uses TRBV18 and TRBJ1-1, with D hard to call. The ends were cut back, 0 bases at V and 3 bases at J, with 11 bases in the middle. The CDR3 is 15 amino acids. Per germline, CDR1 KGHSH and CDR2 LQKENI. The CDR3 sequence is CASSPPSIGDTEAFF. The DNA for the CDR3 is TGTGCCAGCTCACCACCCAGCATTGGGGACACTGAAGCTTTCTTT.

V and J are TRBV13 and TRBJ2-7; TRBD1 is a possible D gene (6 bases). Trimming removed 5 bases from V and 3 bases from J, with 14 bases in between. The V gene's germline CDR1 is PRHDT and CDR2 FYEKMQ (reference sequence). The CDR3 loop spans 14 amino acids. CDR3 sequence: CASSPDRGGYEQYF. The CDR3 bases are TGTGCCAGCAGCCCGGACAGAGGTGGCTACGAGCAGTACTTC. Full variable domain (missing parts from reference TRBV13 and TRBJ2-7): AAGVIQSPRHLIKEKRETATLKCYPIPRHDTVYWYQQGPGQDPQFLISFYEKMQSDKGSIPDRFSAQQFSDYHSELNMSSLELGDSALYFCASSPDRGGYEQYFGPGTRLTVT.

V usage is TRBV10-3 and J usage is TRBJ1-3, with unresolved D. The CDR3 is 16 residues long. The germline V gene has CDR1 ENHRY and CDR2 SYGVKD. V lost 2 bases to trimming and J lost 0 bases, with 11 bases between them. CDR3 loop: CAISENDMGSGNTIYF. CDR3 bases: TGTGCCATCAGTGAGAATGACATGGGCTCTGGAAACACCATATATTTT.

This chain connects TRBV4-2 to TRBJ2-5; D tentatively fits TRBD1 or TRBD2 (6 bases each). Germline V gene lookup returns CDR1 LGHNA and CDR2 YNFKEQ. The CDR3 has 15 amino acids. The V gene lost 1 base and the J gene lost 5 bases, with 14 bases spanning the gap. The CDR3: CASSQGGALGETQYF. The CDR3 DNA reads TGTGCCAGCAGCCAAGGGGGGGCCCTAGGGGAGACCCAGTACTTC.

Many counts were recorded for this clonotype. The chain links TRBV6-1 to TRBJ1-5, with unresolved D. V lost 8 bases and J lost 1, with 15 bases in between. Germline-derived CDR1 and CDR2 are MNHNS and SASEGT. The CDR3 loop spans 15 amino acids. The CDR3 spells CASQSMGVSNQPQHF. The CDR3 DNA reads as TGTGCCAGCCAATCGATGGGAGTAAGCAATCAGCCCCAGCATTTT.

This rearrangement joins TRBV19 to TRBJ2-1, with D perhaps matching TRBD2 (7 bases). This CDR3 region has 16 residues. With 1 base removed from V and 3 bases from J, the gap between germline ends came to 13 bases. CDR1 is LNHDA, CDR2 SQIVND, per germline (reference sequence). CDR3 in DNA: TGTGCCAGTAGTATAGCTGGCGGGGGCCTCTACAATGAGCAGTTCTTC. This encodes CASSIAGGGLYNEQFF.

A few counts support this clonotype. The chain links TRBV11-3 to TRBJ1-1, with a weak D call TRBD1 (6 bases). Germline loops: CDR1 SGHNT, CDR2 YENEEA. Trimming pared 2 bases from V and 5 bases from J, leaving 12 bases between. The CDR3 has 14 amino acids. CDR3 protein: CASSLNPTGTEAFF. CDR3 bases: TGTGCCAGCAGCTTAAACCCAACAGGGACTGAAGCTTTCTTT.

This clonotype was found a few times. The chain has TRBV6-1 and TRBJ1-4; D gene ambiguous. Germline-derived CDR1 and CDR2 are MNHNS and SASEGT. The CDR3 spans 12 residues. Trimming cost V 2 bases and J 7 bases, with 5 bases left between them. CDR3: CASSEFGEKLFF. The CDR3 DNA reads TGTGCCAGCAGTGAATTTGGTGAAAAACTGTTTTTT.